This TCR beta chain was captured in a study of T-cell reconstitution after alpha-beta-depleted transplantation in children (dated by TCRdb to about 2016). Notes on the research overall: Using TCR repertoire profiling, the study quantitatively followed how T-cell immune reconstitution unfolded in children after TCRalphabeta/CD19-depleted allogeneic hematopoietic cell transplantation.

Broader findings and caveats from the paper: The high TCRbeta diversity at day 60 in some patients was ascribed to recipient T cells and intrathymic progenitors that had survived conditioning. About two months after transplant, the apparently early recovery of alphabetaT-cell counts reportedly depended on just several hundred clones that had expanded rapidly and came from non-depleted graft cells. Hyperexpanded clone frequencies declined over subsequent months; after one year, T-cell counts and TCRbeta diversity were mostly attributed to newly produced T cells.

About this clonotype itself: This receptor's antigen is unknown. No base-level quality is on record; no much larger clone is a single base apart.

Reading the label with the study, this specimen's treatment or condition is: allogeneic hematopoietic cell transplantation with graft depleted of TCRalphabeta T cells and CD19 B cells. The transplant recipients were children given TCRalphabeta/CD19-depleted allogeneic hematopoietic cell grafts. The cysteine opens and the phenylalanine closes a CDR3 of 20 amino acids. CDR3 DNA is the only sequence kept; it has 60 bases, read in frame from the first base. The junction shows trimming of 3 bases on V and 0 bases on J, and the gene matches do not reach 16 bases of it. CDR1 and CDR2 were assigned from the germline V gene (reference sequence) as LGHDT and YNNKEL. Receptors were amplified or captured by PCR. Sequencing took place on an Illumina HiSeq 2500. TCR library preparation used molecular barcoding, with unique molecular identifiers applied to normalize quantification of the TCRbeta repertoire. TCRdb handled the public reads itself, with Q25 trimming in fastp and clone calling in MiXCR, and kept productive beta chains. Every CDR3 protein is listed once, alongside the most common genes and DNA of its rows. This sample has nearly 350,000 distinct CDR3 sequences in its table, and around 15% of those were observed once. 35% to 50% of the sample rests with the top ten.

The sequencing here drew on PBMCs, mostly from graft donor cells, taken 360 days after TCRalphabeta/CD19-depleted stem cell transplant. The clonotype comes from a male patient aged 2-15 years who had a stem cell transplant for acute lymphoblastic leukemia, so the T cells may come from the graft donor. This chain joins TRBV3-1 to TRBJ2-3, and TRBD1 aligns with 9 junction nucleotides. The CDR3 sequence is CASSQGQGSRGGYSTDTQYF. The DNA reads TGTGCCAGCAGCCAGGGACAGGGCAGCCGAGGAGGGTATAGCACAGATACGCAGTATTTT.